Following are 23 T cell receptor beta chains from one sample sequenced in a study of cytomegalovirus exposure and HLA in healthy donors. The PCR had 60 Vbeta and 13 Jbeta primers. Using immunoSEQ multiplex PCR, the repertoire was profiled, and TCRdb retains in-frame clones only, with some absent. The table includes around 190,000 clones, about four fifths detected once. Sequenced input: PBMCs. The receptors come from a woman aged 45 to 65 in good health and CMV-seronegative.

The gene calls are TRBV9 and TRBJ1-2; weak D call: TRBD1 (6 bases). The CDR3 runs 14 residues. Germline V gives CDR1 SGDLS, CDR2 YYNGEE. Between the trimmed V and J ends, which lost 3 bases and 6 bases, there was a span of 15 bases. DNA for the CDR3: TGTGCCAGCAGCGCGACCGGGGGGCTGGATGGCTACACCTTC. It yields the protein CASSATGGLDGYTF.

The CDR3 region has the DNA TGTGCCTGGACTCTCGGGGGATACTATGGCTACACCTTC. Translating gives CAWTLGGYYGYTF. V gene TRBV30 combines with J gene TRBJ1-2; perhaps TRBD1 as D (5 bases). The germline gives CDR1 GTSNPN, CDR2 SVGIG (reference sequence). There are 13 residues in the CDR3. V lost 4 bases to trimming and J lost 3 bases, with 12 bases between them.

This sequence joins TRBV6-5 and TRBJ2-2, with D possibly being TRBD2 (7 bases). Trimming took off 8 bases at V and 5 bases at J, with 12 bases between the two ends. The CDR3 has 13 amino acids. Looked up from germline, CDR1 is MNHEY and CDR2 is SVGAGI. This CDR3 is CASSGGPTGELFF. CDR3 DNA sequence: TGTGCCAGCTCGGGGGGCCCGACCGGGGAGCTGTTTTTT.

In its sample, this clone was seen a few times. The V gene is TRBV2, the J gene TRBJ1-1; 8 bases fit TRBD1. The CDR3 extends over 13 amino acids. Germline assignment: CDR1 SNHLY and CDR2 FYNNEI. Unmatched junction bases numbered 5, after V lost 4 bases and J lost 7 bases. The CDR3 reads CASSAGGRVEAFF. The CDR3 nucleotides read TGTGCCAGCAGTGCAGGGGGCCGAGTTGAAGCTTTCTTT.

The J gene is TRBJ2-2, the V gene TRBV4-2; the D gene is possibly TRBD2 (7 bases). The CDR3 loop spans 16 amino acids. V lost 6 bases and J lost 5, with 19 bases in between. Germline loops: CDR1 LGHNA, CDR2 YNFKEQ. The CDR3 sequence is CASSQSGGAGTGELFF. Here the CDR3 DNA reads TGTGCCAGCAGTCAATCGGGGGGCGCGGGTACCGGGGAGCTGTTTTTT.

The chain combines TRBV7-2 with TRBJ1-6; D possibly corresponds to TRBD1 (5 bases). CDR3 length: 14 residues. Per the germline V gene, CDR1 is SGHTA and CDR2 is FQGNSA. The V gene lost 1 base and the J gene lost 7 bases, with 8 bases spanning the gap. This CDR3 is CASSLGRVNSPLHF. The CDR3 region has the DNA TGTGCCAGCAGCTTAGGCAGGGTGAATTCACCCCTCCACTTT. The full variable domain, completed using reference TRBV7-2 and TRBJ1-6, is GAGVSQSPSNKVTEKGKDVELRCDPISGHTALYWYRQSLGQGLEFLIYFQGNSAPDKSGLPSDRFSAERTGGSVSTLTIQRTQQEDSAVYLCASSLGRVNSPLHFGNGTRLTVT.

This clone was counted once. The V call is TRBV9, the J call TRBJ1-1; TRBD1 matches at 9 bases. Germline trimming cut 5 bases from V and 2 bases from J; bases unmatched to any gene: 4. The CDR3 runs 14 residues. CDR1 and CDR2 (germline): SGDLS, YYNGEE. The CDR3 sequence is CASSSQGANTEAFF. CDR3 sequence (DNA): TGTGCCAGCAGTTCACAGGGGGCCAACACTGAAGCTTTCTTT.

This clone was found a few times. The CDR3 DNA is TGTGCCAGCAGCGAGGATTCAGCCTACGAGCAGTACTTC. This encodes CASSEDSAYEQYF. This chain connects TRBV7-2 to TRBJ2-7; D remains ambiguous. CDR3 length: 13 residues. Per the germline V gene, CDR1 is SGHTA and CDR2 is FQGNSA. Trimming stripped 5 bases from V and 2 bases from J, with 10 bases between. Full variable domain (remainder filled in from reference TRBV7-2 and TRBJ2-7): GAGVSQSPSNKVTEKGKDVELRCDPISGHTALYWYRQSLGQGLEFLIYFQGNSAPDKSGLPSDRFSAERTGGSVSTLTIQRTQQEDSAVYLCASSEDSAYEQYFGPGTRLTVT.

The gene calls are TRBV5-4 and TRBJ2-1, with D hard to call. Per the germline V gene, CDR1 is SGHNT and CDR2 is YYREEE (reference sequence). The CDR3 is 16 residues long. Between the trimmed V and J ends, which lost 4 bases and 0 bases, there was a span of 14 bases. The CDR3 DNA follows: TGTGCCAGCAGCCCCCCGAGAGGTTTCTCCTACAATGAGCAGTTCTTC. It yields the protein CASSPPRGFSYNEQFF.

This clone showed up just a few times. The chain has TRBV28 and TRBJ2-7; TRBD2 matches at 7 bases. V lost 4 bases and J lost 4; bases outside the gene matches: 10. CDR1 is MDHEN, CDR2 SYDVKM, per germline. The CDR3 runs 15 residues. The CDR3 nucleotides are TGTGCCAGCAGTTCGTCTAGCGGTTCTTATTACGAGCAGTACTTC. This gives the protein CASSSSSGSYYEQYF.

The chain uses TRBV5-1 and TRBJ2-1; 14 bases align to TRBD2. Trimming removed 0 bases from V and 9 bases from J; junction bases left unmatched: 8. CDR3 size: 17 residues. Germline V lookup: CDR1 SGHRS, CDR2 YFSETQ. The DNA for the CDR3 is TGCGCCAGCAGCTTGGTAGGGACTAGCGGGAGAGGTGGTGAGCAGTTCTTC. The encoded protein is CASSLVGTSGRGGEQFF.

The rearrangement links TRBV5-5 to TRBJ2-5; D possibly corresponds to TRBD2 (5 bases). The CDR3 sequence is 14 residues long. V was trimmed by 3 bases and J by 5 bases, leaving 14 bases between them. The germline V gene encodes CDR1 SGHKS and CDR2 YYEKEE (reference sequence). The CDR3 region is CASSSHPPGETQYF. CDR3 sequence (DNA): TGTGCCAGCAGCTCCCACCCACCGGGGGAGACCCAGTACTTC.

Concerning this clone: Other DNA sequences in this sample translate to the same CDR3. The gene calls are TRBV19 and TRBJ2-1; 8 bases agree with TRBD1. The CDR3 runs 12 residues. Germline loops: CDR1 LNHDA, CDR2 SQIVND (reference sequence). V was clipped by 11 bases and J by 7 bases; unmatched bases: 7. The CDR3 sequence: CAGGTGRNEQFF. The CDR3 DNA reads TGTGCCGGAGGGACAGGTAGAAATGAGCAGTTCTTC.

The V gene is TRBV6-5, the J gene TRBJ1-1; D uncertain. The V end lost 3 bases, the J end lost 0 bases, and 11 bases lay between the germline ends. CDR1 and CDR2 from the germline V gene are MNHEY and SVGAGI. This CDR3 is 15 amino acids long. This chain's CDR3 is CASSYLPQLNTEAFF. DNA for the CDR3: TGTGCCAGCAGTTATCTCCCCCAGTTGAACACTGAAGCTTTCTTT.

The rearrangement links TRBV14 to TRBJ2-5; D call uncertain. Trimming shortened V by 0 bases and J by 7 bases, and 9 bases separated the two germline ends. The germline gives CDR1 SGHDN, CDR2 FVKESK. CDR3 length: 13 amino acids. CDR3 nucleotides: TGTGCCAGCAGCCAAGACCTAGGTGGGACCCAGTACTTC. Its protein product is CASSQDLGGTQYF.

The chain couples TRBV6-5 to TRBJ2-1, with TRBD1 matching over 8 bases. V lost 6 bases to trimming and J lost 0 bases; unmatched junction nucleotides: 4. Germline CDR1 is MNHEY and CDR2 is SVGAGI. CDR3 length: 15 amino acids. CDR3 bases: TGTGCCAGCAGGCGGACAGGGAGCTCCTACAATGAGCAGTTCTTC. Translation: CASRRTGSSYNEQFF.

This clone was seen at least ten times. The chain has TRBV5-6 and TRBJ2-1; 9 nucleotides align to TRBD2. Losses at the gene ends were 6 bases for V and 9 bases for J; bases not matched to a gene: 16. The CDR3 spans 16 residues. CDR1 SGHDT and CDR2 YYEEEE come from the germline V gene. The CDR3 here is CASTDQVAGARGEQFF. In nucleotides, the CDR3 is TGTGCCAGCACCGACCAGGTAGCGGGAGCTAGGGGTGAGCAGTTCTTC.

The CDR3 loop is CASSPGDYEQYF. The CDR3 region has the DNA TGTGCCAGCAGCCCGGGGGACTACGAGCAGTACTTC. The chain combines TRBV11-2 with TRBJ2-7; possible D gene TRBD2, 6 bases. Germline CDR1 is SGHAT and CDR2 is FQNNGV. This CDR3 has 12 amino acids. V lost 5 bases and J lost 3, with 8 bases in between.

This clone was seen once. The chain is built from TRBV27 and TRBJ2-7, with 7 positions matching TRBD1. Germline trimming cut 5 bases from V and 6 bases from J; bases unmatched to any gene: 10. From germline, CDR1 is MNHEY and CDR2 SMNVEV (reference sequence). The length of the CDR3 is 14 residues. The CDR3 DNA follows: TGTGCCAGCAGTGCGCGACAGGGTATGGGCGAGCAGTACTTC. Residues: CASSARQGMGEQYF.

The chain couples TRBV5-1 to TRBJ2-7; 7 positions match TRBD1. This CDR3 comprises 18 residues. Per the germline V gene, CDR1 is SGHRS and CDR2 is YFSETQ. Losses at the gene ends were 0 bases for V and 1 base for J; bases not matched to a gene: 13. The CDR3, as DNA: TGCGCCAGCAGCTTGGTATTGGTTAGGGACAGAACTTCCTACGAGCAGTACTTC. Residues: CASSLVLVRDRTSYEQYF. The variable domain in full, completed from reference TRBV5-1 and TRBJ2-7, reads KAGVTQTPRYLIKTRGQQVTLSCSPISGHRSVSWYQQTPGQGLQFLFEYFSETQRNKGNFPGRFSGRQFSNSRSEMNVSTLELGDSALYLCASSLVLVRDRTSYEQYFGPGTRLTVT.

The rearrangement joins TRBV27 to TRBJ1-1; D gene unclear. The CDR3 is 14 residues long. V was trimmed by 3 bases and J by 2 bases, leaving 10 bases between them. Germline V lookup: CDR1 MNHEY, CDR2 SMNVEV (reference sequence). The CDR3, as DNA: TGTGCCAGCAGTTTGGCCGAAGAAAACACTGAAGCTTTCTTT. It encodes CASSLAEENTEAFF.

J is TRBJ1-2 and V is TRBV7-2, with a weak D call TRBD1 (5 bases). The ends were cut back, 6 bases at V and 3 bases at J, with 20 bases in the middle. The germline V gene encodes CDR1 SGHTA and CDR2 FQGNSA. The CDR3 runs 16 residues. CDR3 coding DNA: TGTGCCAGCAGAAAAGATGGGGCAGCCGGACACTATGGCTACACCTTC. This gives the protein CASRKDGAAGHYGYTF.

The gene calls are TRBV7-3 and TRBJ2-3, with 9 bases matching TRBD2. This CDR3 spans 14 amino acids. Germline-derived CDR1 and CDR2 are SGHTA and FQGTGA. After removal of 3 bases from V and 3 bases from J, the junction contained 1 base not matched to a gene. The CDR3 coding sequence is TGTGCCAGCAGCTTGGGACTAGCTACAGATACGCAGTATTTT. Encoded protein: CASSLGLATDTQYF.